The T cell receptor (beta chain) under discussion was sequenced for a study of neoadjuvant anti-PD-1 for oral cavity cancer. Details on this clone: No antigen is known for it.

Specified time point: after neoadjuvant nivolumab, at surgical resection. Most tumor samples had 4 to 6 ug input DNA in two replicates. The method was immunoSEQ multiplex PCR; TCRdb's version includes in-frame clones alone and lacks a portion of them. Here the sample spans tens of thousands of clones, 45% being singletons. Study-wide results and limits: Expansion of preexisting intratumoral clones was suggested to aid response.

The sequence came from a person between 35 and 79 years old with oral cavity squamous cell carcinoma. The sequencing here drew on tumor tissue, taken after nivolumab (anti-PD-1) treatment.

CDR3 amino acids: CASSGQGFYEQYF. CDR3 sequence (DNA): TGTGCCAGTAGCGGACAGGGCTTCTACGAGCAGTACTTC. The chain is built from TRBV19 and TRBJ2-7; TRBD1 aligns across 8 bases. The CDR3 length is 13 residues. Trimming cost V 6 bases and J 3 bases; bases outside gene matches: 4. CDR1 is LNHDA, CDR2 SQIVND, per germline (reference sequence).